This T cell receptor (beta chain) was recovered during a study of blood T cell repertoires in COVID-19. The CDR3 has 16 amino acids. The V end was cut by 2 bases, the J end by 7 bases, with 15 bases between. Germline V CDR1 and CDR2: KGHSH, LQKENI. Measured with immunoSEQ multiplex PCR; TCRdb has only the in-frame clones, and not every one. The sample lists fewer than 350,000 clones; 86% were seen once. The rearrangement joins TRBV18 to TRBJ1-6; D not certain. The TCR sequence derives from a woman in her twenties or thirties with COVID-19, enrolled during active disease. Sequences were obtained from peripheral blood. CDR3 nucleotides: TGTGCCAGCTCACCAAACACGCGGCCAGCAAATTCACCCCTCCACTTT. It codes for CASSPNTRPANSPLHF.